A selection of T cell receptor beta chains follows, all from one sample in a study of blood T cell repertoires in COVID-19. Generated by immunoSEQ multiplex PCR, the TCRdb table keeps only in-frame clones and is missing some. The repertoire includes roughly 150,000 clones, 70% to 85% of them detected once, and about 7.2% sits in the top ten. The sample comprised peripheral blood. Every receptor here comes from a woman between 45 and 65 years old in a cohort sampled during active or convalescent COVID-19. Both conserved end residues are part of each CDR3. A D gene is named only where the DNA matches it firmly. Clone size is not always given. Where it is, it says once, few, many or a class for expanded clones.

>TRBJ2-7|TRBV20-1|-|TRBD1
TGCAGTGCTAGTCCCGGGACAGAGTCCTACGAGCGGTACTTC
CSASPGTESYERYF
>TRBJ2-7|TRBV27|-|-
TGTGCCAGCAGGGGCGGGGGCAGGACCGAGCAGTACTTC
CASRGGGRTEQYF
>TRBJ2-3|TRBV5-1|once|TRBD1
TGCGCCAGCAGCTTGGGACAGGGGGCAACAGATACGCAGTATTTT
CASSLGQGATDTQYF
>TRBJ1-2|TRBV5-1|-|-
TGCGCCAGCAGCTTGGCAGGGGATCGGGGCTACACCTTC
CASSLAGDRGYTF
>TRBJ2-2|TRBV16|few|-
TGTGCCAGCAGCCCGTTATCCCAATATCGGGGTATCACCGGGGAGCTGTTTTTT
CASSPLSQYRGITGELFF
>TRBJ2-3|TRBV7-9|-|TRBD2
TGTGCCAGCAGCGCGCTAGCGGGGGGGCAGAATACGCAGTATTTT
CASSALAGGQNTQYF
>TRBJ1-3|TRBV5-1|-|TRBD1
TGCGCCAGCAGGAATAGCATCAGACAGGGGGCCAACACCATATATTTT
CASRNSIRQGANTIYF
>TRBJ1-1|TRBV30|-|-
TGTGCCTGGAGTGTAAGCAGGGTTACCGGCATGAACACTGAAGCTTTCTTT
CAWSVSRVTGMNTEAFF
>TRBJ2-1|TRBV5-5|-|TRBD2
TGTGCCAGCAGCTTGGTGCTAGCGGGGGGGCAGGAGCAGTTCTTC
CASSLVLAGGQEQFF
>TRBJ1-1|TRBV3-1/TRBV3-2|once|-
TGTGCCAGCAGCCCTCCTTCGACAGGTAACACTGAAGCTTTCTTT
CASSPPSTGNTEAFF
>TRBJ2-2|TRBV5-1|-|TRBD2
TGCGCCAGCAGCCCGGGACTACAATTGAACACCGGGGAGCTGTTTTTT
CASSPGLQLNTGELFF
>TRBJ2-1|TRBV7-2|-|-
TGTGCCAGCAGCAATATGGTAGTCTCCTACAATGAGCAGTTCTTC
CASSNMVVSYNEQFF
>TRBJ2-2|TRBV9|-|-
TGTGCCAGCAGCTACGGACAGAACACCGGGGAGCTGTTTTTT
CASSYGQNTGELFF
>TRBJ1-1|TRBV27|-|TRBD1
TGTGCCAGCAGACACAGGGGGCAGACTGCCGTGAACACTGAAGCTTTCTTT
CASRHRGQTAVNTEAFF
>TRBJ2-1|TRBV7-2|-|-
TGTGCCAGCAGCTCAGGACTCAATGAGCAGTTCTTC
CASSSGLNEQFF
>TRBJ2-5|TRBV5-4|-|-
TGTGCCAGCAGACCGGAGGTGGGGCAAGAGACCCAGTACTTC
CASRPEVGQETQYF
>TRBJ2-7|TRBV14|-|-
TGTGCCAGCAGCCAAGGCGGTGCCTACGAGCAGTACTTC
CASSQGGAYEQYF
>TRBJ1-2|TRBV4-2|-|-
TGTGCCAGCAGCCAGGATCAAGACAGGCCCTATGGCTACACCTTC
CASSQDQDRPYGYTF
>TRBJ1-5|TRBV6-5|-|-
TGTGCCAGCAGTTCACAAGTAAATCAGCCCCAGCATTTT
CASSSQVNQPQHF
>TRBJ1-4|TRBV6-6|-|-
TGTGCCAGCAGTTACCCTCATGCGGGGTCTAATGAAAAACTGTTTTTT
CASSYPHAGSNEKLFF